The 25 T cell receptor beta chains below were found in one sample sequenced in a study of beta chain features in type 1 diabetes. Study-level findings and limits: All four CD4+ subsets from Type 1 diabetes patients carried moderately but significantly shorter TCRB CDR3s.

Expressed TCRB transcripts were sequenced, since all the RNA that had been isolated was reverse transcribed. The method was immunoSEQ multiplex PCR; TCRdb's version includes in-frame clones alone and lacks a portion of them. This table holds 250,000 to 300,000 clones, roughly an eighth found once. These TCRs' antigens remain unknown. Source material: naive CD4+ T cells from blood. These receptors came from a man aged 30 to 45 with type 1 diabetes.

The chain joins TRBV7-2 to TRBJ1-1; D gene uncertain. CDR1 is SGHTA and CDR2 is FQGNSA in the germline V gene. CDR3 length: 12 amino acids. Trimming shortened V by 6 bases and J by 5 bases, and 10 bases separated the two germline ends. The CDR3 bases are TGTGCCAGCAGTAAAACCGGGACTGAAGCTTTCTTT. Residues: CASSKTGTEAFF.

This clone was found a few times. The CDR3 sequence: CASSKGTGRRETQYF. CDR3 nucleotides: TGCGCCAGCAGCAAAGGGACAGGGAGGCGAGAGACCCAGTACTTC. V usage is TRBV5-1 and J usage is TRBJ2-5; TRBD1 agrees at 9 bases. The CDR3 covers 15 residues. Unmatched junction bases numbered 8, after V lost 4 bases and J lost 4 bases. Germline V gives CDR1 SGHRS, CDR2 YFSETQ. The whole variable domain, remainder taken from reference TRBV5-1 and TRBJ2-5, is KAGVTQTPRYLIKTRGQQVTLSCSPISGHRSVSWYQQTPGQGLQFLFEYFSETQRNKGNFPGRFSGRQFSNSRSEMNVSTLELGDSALYLCASSKGTGRRETQYFGPGTRLLVL.

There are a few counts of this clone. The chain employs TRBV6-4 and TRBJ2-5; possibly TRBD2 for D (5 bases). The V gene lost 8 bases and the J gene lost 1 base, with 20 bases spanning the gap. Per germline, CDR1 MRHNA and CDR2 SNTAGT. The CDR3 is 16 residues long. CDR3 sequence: CASGMKTEGGQETQYF. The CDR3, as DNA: TGTGCCAGCGGGATGAAGACCGAGGGCGGCCAAGAGACCCAGTACTTC.

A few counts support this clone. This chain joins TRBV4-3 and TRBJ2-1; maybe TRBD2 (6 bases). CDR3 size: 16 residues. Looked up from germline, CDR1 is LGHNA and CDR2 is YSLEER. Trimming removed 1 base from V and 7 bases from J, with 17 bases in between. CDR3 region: CASSQVFGSSRNEQFF. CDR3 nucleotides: TGCGCCAGCAGCCAAGTTTTCGGGAGCTCTAGGAATGAGCAGTTCTTC.

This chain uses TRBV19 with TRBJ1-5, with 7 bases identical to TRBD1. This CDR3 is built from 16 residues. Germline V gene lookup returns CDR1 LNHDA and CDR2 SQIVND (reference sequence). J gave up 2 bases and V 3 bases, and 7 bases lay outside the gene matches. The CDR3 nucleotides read TGTGCCAGTAGTATCCCCAGGGGGAATGGCAATCAGCCCCAGCATTTT. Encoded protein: CASSIPRGNGNQPQHF.

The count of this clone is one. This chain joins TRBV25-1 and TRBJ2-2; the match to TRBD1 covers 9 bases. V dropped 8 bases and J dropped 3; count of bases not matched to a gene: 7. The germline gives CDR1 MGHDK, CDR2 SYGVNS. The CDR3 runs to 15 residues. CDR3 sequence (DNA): TGTGCCAGCCAGTCCGGGACAGGGTACACCGGGGAGCTGTTTTTT. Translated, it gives CASQSGTGYTGELFF.

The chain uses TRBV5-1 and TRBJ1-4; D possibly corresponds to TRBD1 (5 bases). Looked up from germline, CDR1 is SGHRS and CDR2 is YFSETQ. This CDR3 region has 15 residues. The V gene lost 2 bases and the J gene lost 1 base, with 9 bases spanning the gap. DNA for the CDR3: TGCGCCAGCAGCTTCCTGCAGGGAACTAATGAAAAACTGTTTTTT. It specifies CASSFLQGTNEKLFF.

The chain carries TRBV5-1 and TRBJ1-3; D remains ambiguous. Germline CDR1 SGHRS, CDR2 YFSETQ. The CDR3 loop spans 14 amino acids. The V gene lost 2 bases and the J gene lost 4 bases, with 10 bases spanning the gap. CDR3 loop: CASSFGEFGNTIYF. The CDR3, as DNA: TGCGCCAGCAGCTTTGGAGAATTCGGAAACACCATATATTTT. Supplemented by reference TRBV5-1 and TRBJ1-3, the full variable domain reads KAGVTQTPRYLIKTRGQQVTLSCSPISGHRSVSWYQQTPGQGLQFLFEYFSETQRNKGNFPGRFSGRQFSNSRSEMNVSTLELGDSALYLCASSFGEFGNTIYFGEGSWLTVV.

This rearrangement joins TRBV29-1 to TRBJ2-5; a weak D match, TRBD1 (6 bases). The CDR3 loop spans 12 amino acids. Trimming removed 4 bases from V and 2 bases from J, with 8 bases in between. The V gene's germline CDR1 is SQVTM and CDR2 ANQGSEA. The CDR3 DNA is TGCAGCGTTGGACAGGAACAAGAGACCCAGTACTTC. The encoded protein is CSVGQEQETQYF. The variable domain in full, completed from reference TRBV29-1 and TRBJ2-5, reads SAVISQKPSRDICQRGTSLTIQCQVDSQVTMMFWYRQQPGQSLTLIATANQGSEATYESGFVIDKFPISRPNLTFSTLTVSNMSPEDSSIYLCSVGQEQETQYFGPGTRLLVL.

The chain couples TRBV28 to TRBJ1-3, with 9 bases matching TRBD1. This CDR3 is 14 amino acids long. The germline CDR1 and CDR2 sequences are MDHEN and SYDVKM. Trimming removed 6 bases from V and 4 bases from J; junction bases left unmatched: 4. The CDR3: CASSRDRAGNTIYF. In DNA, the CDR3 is TGTGCCAGCAGCCGGGACAGGGCAGGAAACACCATATATTTT.

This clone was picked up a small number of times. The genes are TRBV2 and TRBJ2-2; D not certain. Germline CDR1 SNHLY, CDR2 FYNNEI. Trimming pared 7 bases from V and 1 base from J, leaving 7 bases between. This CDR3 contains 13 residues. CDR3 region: CASKIENTGELFF. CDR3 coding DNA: TGTGCCAGCAAGATAGAGAACACCGGGGAGCTGTTTTTT.

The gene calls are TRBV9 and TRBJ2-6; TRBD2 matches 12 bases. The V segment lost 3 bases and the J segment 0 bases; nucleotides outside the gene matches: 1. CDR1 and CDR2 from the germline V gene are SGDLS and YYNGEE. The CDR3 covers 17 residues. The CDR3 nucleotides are TGTGCCAGCAGCGGGACTAGCGGGGACTCTGGGGCCAACGTCCTGACTTTC. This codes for CASSGTSGDSGANVLTF.

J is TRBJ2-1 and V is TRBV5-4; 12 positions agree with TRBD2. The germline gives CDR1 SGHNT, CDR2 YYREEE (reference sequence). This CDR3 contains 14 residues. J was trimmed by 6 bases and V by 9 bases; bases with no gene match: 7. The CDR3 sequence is CATQLAGGINEQFF. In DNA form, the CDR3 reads TGTGCCACCCAACTAGCGGGAGGCATCAATGAGCAGTTCTTC.

This CDR3 reads CASSVVGVADTQYF. The CDR3 DNA is TGTGCCAGCAGCGTAGTAGGGGTGGCAGATACGCAGTATTTT. The V gene is TRBV9, the J gene TRBJ2-3; maybe TRBD1 (5 bases). The V end was cut by 0 bases, the J end by 4 bases, with 9 bases between. The CDR3 totals 14 residues. From germline, CDR1 is SGDLS and CDR2 YYNGEE.

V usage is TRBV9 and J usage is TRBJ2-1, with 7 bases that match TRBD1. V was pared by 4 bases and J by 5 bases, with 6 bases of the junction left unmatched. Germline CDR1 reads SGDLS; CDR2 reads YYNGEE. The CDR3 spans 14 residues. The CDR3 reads CASSSQGSDNEQFF. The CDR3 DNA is TGTGCCAGCAGCTCACAGGGGTCCGACAATGAGCAGTTCTTC.

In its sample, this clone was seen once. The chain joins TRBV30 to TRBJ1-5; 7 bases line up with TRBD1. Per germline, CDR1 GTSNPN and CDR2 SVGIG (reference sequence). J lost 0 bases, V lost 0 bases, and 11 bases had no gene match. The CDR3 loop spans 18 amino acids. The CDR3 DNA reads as TGTGCCTGGAGTGTATTTGTAGGGGACAGCCTTAGCAATCAGCCCCAGCATTTT. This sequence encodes CAWSVFVGDSLSNQPQHF.

The CDR3 loop is CASSRLAGITDTQYF. The CDR3 nucleotides are TGTGCCAGCAGCCGACTAGCGGGAATCACAGATACGCAGTATTTT. This sequence joins TRBV7-3 and TRBJ2-3; 11 nucleotides match TRBD2. V shed 5 bases, J shed 2 bases, and the junction held 3 bases outside the gene matches. Germline-derived CDR1 and CDR2 are SGHTA and FQGTGA. The CDR3 is 15 residues long. Looking up the rest from reference TRBV7-3 and TRBJ2-3 gives the full variable domain: GAGVSQTPSNKVTEKGKYVELRCDPISGHTALYWYRQSLGQGPEFLIYFQGTGAADDSGLPNDRFFAVRPEGSVSTLKIQRTERGDSAVYLCASSRLAGITDTQYFGPGTRLTVL.

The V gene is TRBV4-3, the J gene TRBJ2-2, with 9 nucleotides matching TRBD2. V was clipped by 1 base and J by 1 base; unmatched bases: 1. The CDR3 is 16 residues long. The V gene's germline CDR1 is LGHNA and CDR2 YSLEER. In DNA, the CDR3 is TGCGCCAGCAGCCAAGGACTAGCGGTGAACACCGGGGAGCTGTTTTTT. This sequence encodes CASSQGLAVNTGELFF.

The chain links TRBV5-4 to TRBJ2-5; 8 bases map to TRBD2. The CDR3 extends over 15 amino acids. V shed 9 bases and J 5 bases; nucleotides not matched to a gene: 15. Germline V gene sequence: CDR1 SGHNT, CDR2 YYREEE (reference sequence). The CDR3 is CAIGSGAGERETQYF. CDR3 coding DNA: TGTGCCATCGGTTCCGGAGCGGGAGAGAGGGAGACCCAGTACTTC.

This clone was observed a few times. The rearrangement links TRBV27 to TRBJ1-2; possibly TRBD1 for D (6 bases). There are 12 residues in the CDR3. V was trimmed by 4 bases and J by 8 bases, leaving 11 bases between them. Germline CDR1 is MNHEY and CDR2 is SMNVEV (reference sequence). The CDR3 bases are TGTGCCAGCAGTTCTACAGGGCGAGGCTACACCTTC. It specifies CASSSTGRGYTF.

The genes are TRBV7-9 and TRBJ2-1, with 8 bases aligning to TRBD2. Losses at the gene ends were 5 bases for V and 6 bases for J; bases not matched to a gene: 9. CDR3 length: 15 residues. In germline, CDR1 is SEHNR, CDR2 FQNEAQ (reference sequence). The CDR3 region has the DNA TGTGCCAGCAGCCCGGGACTAGTCATCCGCAATGAGCAGTTCTTC. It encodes CASSPGLVIRNEQFF.

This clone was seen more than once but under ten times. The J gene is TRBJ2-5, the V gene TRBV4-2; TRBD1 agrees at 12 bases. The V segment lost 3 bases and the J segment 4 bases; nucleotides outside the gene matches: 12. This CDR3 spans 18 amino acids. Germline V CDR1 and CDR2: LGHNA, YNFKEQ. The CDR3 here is CASSQPGQGARLGETQYF. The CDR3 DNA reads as TGTGCCAGCAGCCAGCCGGGACAGGGGGCGCGGTTAGGAGAGACCCAGTACTTC.

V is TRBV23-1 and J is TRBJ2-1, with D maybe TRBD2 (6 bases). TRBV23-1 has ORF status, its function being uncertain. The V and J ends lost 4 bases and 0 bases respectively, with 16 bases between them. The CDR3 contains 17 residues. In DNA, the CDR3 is TGCGCCAGCAGTCCCTCGAGAGGTAGCGGCTCCTACAATGAGCAGTTCTTC. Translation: CASSPSRGSGSYNEQFF.

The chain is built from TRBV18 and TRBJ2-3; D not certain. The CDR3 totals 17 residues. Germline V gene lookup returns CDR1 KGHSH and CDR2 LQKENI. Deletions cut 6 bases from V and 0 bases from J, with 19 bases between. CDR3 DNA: TGTGCCAGCTCTTCTATGGGCTCCTTGAGAAGCACAGATACGCAGTATTTT. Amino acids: CASSSMGSLRSTDTQYF. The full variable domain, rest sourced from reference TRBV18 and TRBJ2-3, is NAGVMQNPRHLVRRRGQEARLRCSPMKGHSHVYWYRQLPEEGLKFMVYLQKENIIDESGMPKERFSAEFPKEGPSILRIQQVVRGDSAAYFCASSSMGSLRSTDTQYFGPGTRLTVL.

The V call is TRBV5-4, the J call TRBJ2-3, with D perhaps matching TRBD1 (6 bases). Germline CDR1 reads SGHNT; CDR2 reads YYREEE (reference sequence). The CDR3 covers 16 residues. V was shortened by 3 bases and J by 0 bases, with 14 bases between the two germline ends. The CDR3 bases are TGTGCCAGCAGCTCAGACAGGAGTGCTAGCACAGATACGCAGTATTTT. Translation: CASSSDRSASTDTQYF.